This TCR beta chain was identified during a study of cytomegalovirus exposure and HLA in healthy donors. Findings of the study overall: Most TCR sequences proved rare, with some public TCRs found in many donors. In vitro checks showed that three CMV-associated chains really do target CMV antigens. A list of roughly 160 TCR beta chains associated with cytomegalovirus was given. Cytomegalovirus status was reportedly diagnosed by the classifier with high sensitivity and specificity.

Assay: immunoSEQ multiplex PCR; the TCRdb copy retains only in-frame clones and omits some. The table shows 150,000 to 200,000 clones, with approximately 84% occurring only once. Comments on this clone: Its target is unknown.

Trimming stripped 8 bases from V and 2 bases from J, with 6 bases between. The germline V gene has CDR1 LNHDA and CDR2 SQIVND (reference sequence). The CDR3 runs 12 residues. Sequences were obtained from PBMCs. The clonotype was recovered from a woman under 30 in good health and CMV-seropositive. V is TRBV19 and J is TRBJ2-2; D may be TRBD2 (5 bases). Here the CDR3 reads CASRENTGELFF. CDR3 coding DNA: TGTGCCAGTCGGGAAAACACCGGGGAGCTGTTTTTT.